This T cell receptor (beta chain) appears in the sequencing data of a study of blood T cell repertoires in COVID-19. Across the whole study: Researchers got acute and convalescent COVID-19 samples from the United States, Italy and Spain. PBMCs, B-cell-depleted T cells, or T cells provided the cDNA or gDNA that made up the material.

Authors' methods: Reference gene primers were amplified, and this amplification served to estimate nucleated cell counts. Produced via immunoSEQ multiplex PCR; TCRdb's table is partial and in-frame only. That table gives V, J and clone size, and the DNA gave D and trimming. The sample records 150,000 to 200,000 clones, about 86% being singletons. The germline gives CDR1 SGHNT, CDR2 YYREEE (reference sequence). The CDR3 is 15 residues long. The ends were cut back, 4 bases at V and 3 bases at J, with 16 bases in the middle. Sequences were obtained from peripheral blood. The chain combines TRBV5-4 with TRBJ1-1; D unresolved. The sequence was obtained from a woman under 40 with active or convalescent COVID-19. The CDR3 sequence is CASSIDGFWYTEAFF. CDR3 bases: TGTGCCAGCAGCATTGACGGGTTTTGGTACACTGAAGCTTTCTTT.